This is a list of T cell receptor beta chains from one sample in a study of blood T cells in healthy people across ages. Via MiXCR, TCRdb re-called the 5' RACE reads, giving one row per CDR3 protein. The top ten clones hold around a fifth of a sample with 700,000 or so distinct CDR3 sequences, 22% of them seen once. Specimen: blood. The receptors were gathered from a man between 65 and 80 years old in good health. Both conserved end residues are part of each CDR3. The D gene is left open where the match is weak. Clone size is stated in some rows and not others, as once, few, many or a class when expanded.

size,V,D,length,J,CDR3,DNA
NA,TRBV7-2,NA,15,TRBJ1-1,CASSLAGVLNTEAFF,TGTGCCAGCAGCTTAGCCGGTGTGCTGAACACTGAAGCTTTCTTT
few,TRBV7-9,TRBD2,16,TRBJ2-3,CASSTSGRRRTDTQYF,TGTGCCAGCAGCACCAGCGGGAGAAGACGCACAGATACGCAGTATTTT
NA,TRBV28,NA,14,TRBJ2-2,CASTPGLSTGELFF,TGTGCCAGCACCCCCGGTTTGAGCACCGGGGAGCTGTTTTTT
NA,TRBV7-9,NA,14,TRBJ2-7,CASSFSREEDEQYF,TGTGCCAGCAGCTTTTCCAGGGAGGAGGACGAGCAGTACTTC
NA,TRBV5-1,TRBD1,16,TRBJ2-1,CASSPWTGSSYDEQFF,TGCGCCAGCAGCCCATGGACAGGTAGCTCCTACGATGAGCAGTTCTTC
few,TRBV12-3/TRBV12-4,TRBD1,15,TRBJ1-4,CASSSQGASNEKLFF,TGTGCCAGCAGTTCACAGGGGGCATCTAATGAAAAACTGTTTTTT
few,TRBV6-2/TRBV6-3,NA,14,TRBJ1-2,CASSDPGDYNGYTF,TGTGCCAGCAGTGATCCAGGCGATTATAATGGCTACACCTTC
NA,TRBV14,TRBD1,16,TRBJ1-2,CASSQTTDRVSPGYTF,TGTGCCAGCAGCCAAACGACGGACAGGGTTTCTCCTGGCTACACCTTC
NA,TRBV20-1,TRBD1,15,TRBJ2-5,CSARAGTGGLETQYF,TGCAGTGCTAGAGCCGGGACAGGGGGCTTAGAGACCCAGTACTTC
NA,TRBV15,NA,19,TRBJ2-3,CATSRTTEGLEVWTDTQYF,TGTGCCACCAGCAGGACGACCGAAGGGCTGGAGGTATGGACAGATACGCAGTATTTT
few,TRBV25-1,TRBD2,13,TRBJ2-5,CASSEGGYETQYF,TGTGCCAGCAGTGAGGGGGGGTACGAGACCCAGTACTTC
few,TRBV20-1,TRBD2,14,TRBJ2-3,CSTRLAGATDTQYF,TGCAGTACTCGACTAGCGGGAGCAACAGATACGCAGTATTTT
NA,TRBV12-3/TRBV12-4,NA,14,TRBJ1-1,CASSLGKQGSEAFF,TGTGCCAGCAGTTTGGGAAAACAGGGATCTGAAGCTTTCTTT
few,TRBV12-3/TRBV12-4,NA,14,TRBJ1-1,CASSKTTRNTEAFF,TGTGCCAGCAGCAAAACGACACGGAACACTGAAGCTTTCTTT
many,TRBV20-1,NA,16,TRBJ2-1,CSAPQRGISSYNEQFF,TGCAGTGCTCCCCAGCGCGGGATAAGCTCCTACAATGAGCAGTTCTTC
NA,TRBV6-6,TRBD2,16,TRBJ2-1,CASSSQREVEHNEQFF,TGTGCCAGCAGTTCCCAGCGGGAGGTAGAACACAATGAGCAGTTCTTC
NA,TRBV29-1,NA,14,TRBJ2-1,CSVVTSESNNEQFF,TGCAGCGTTGTAACTTCCGAGTCCAACAATGAGCAGTTCTTC
NA,TRBV3-1,TRBD2,13,TRBJ2-5,CASSHRGGETQYF,TGTGCCAGCAGCCATCGGGGGGGGGAGACCCAGTACTTC
NA,TRBV5-1,NA,13,TRBJ2-3,CASSFMSSDTQYF,TGCGCCAGCAGCTTCATGTCGTCAGATACGCAGTATTTT
NA,TRBV5-5,NA,14,TRBJ2-3,CASIPGGKTDTQYF,TGTGCCAGCATCCCTGGGGGGAAGACAGATACGCAGTATTTT
few,TRBV3-1,NA,14,TRBJ1-2,CASSPRTSAPGYTF,TGTGCCAGCAGCCCGCGAACCTCGGCCCCTGGCTACACCTTC
few,TRBV6-9,TRBD1,15,TRBJ1-5,CASTQDRVVYQPQHF,TGTGCCAGCACCCAGGACAGGGTAGTGTATCAGCCCCAGCATTTT
medium-sized,TRBV7-9,NA,15,TRBJ2-1,CASSLAHSSYNEQFF,TGTGCCAGCAGCTTAGCGCACAGCTCCTACAATGAGCAGTTCTTC
many,TRBV5-5,NA,18,TRBJ2-1,CASSLVVSGPDTYNEQFF,TGTGCCAGCAGCTTGGTAGTTAGCGGTCCAGATACCTACAATGAGCAGTTCTTC
NA,TRBV10-2,TRBD2,15,TRBJ2-5,CASSTTSGGQETQYF,TGCGCCAGCAGTACGACTAGCGGGGGCCAAGAGACCCAGTACTTC
NA,TRBV19,TRBD1,17,TRBJ1-4,CASSALSTGWNGEKLFF,TGTGCCAGTAGTGCCCTGTCGACAGGGTGGAATGGTGAAAAACTGTTTTTT
NA,TRBV5-1,TRBD2,15,TRBJ2-1,CASSLLAGQYNEQFF,TGCGCCAGCAGTTTACTAGCGGGTCAATACAATGAGCAGTTCTTC
few,TRBV7-8,TRBD2,15,TRBJ2-7,CASSLPTGTSYEQYF,TGTGCCAGCAGCTTACCCACCGGGACTAGCTACGAGCAGTACTTC
NA,TRBV7-2,NA,15,TRBJ1-4,CASSLESTTNEKLFF,TGTGCCAGCAGCTTAGAGTCTACAACTAATGAAAAACTGTTTTTT
few,TRBV20-1,TRBD1,15,TRBJ2-5,CSARGGRGLVETQYF,TGCAGTGCTAGAGGAGGCAGGGGGCTTGTGGAGACCCAGTACTTC
few,TRBV20-1,TRBD1,14,TRBJ2-7,CSARTGTGNYEQYF,TGCAGTGCTCGAACCGGGACAGGGAACTACGAGCAGTACTTC
NA,TRBV20-1,TRBD2,16,TRBJ2-3,CSASLVAGGYTDTQYF,TGCAGTGCTAGTCTGGTAGCGGGGGGGTACACAGATACGCAGTATTTT
few,TRBV7-9,NA,14,TRBJ2-1,CASSLERGLNEQFF,TGTGCCAGCAGCTTAGAACGCGGACTCAATGAGCAGTTCTTC